This note documents a single T cell receptor (beta chain) sequence. What it recognizes is unknown. The data belong to a study of neurological immune-mediated disorders. Study findings and constraints: Across subjects, expanded clones had no CDR3 amino acid sequences in common, pointing to private repertoires in all groups.

The CDR3 is 16 amino acids. V was clipped by 0 bases and J by 7 bases, with 14 bases between them. Germline CDR1 reads SGHRS; CDR2 reads YFSETQ. Each TCR transcript was tagged with a 10-nucleotide random UMI during 5'RACE. Per sequencing run, 15-18 subjects together gave over 170 million TCR-beta sequences. TCRdb used MiXCR to reprocess the 5' RACE reads, holding one entry per CDR3 protein. The sample carries tens of thousands of distinct CDR3 sequences, around 9.9% recorded once. The controls, all healthy individuals, were blood bank volunteers in Maryland, USA. Material for sequencing was PBMCs. The chain recombines TRBV5-1 with TRBJ1-6; tentative D call: TRBD1 (5 bases). This receptor was taken from a man aged 50 to 60 in good health. DNA of the CDR3: TGCGCCAGCAGCTTGGCAGTCGCCAGGGAAAATTCACCCCTCCACTTT. This sequence encodes CASSLAVARENSPLHF.